Presented here are 31 T cell receptor beta chains from one specimen sequenced in a study of blood T cell repertoires in COVID-19. Assay used: immunoSEQ multiplex PCR; TCRdb lists only in-frame clones, some missing. The sample lists 100,000 to 150,000 clones; around 86% were seen once. The sample consisted of peripheral blood. The receptors were sampled from a human donor in a cohort sampled during active COVID-19.

The chain couples TRBV30 to TRBJ1-5; 7 bases agree with TRBD1. Unmatched junction bases numbered 8, after V lost 2 bases and J lost 7 bases. The CDR3 loop spans 14 amino acids. Germline V CDR1 and CDR2: GTSNPN, SVGIG (reference sequence). CDR3 DNA: TGTGCCTGGAGTAGTGGACAGGTGGGACAGCCCCAGCATTTT. Its translation: CAWSSGQVGQPQHF.

The V and J genes are TRBV19 and TRBJ1-1; 7 nucleotides match TRBD1. The CDR3 is 14 residues long. Germline-derived CDR1 and CDR2 are LNHDA and SQIVND (reference sequence). V lost 8 bases, J lost 6 bases, and 12 bases stayed unmatched. The CDR3 DNA reads as TGTGCCAGTCTCGCAGGGGGTCCGGGCGCTGAAGCTTTCTTT. This sequence encodes CASLAGGPGAEAFF.

This clone was observed a single time. The V and J genes are TRBV10-2 and TRBJ2-1, with 9 bases lining up with TRBD1. Trimming removed 6 bases from V and 11 bases from J; junction bases left unmatched: 14. CDR1 WSHSY and CDR2 SAAADI come from the germline V gene. The CDR3 extends over 15 amino acids. CDR3 nucleotides: TGCGCCAGCAGGACTGCCGGGACAGGGAGGAGCCAGCAGTTCTTC. It yields the protein CASRTAGTGRSQQFF.

The chain uses TRBV6-5 and TRBJ1-1; D gene ambiguous. From germline, CDR1 is MNHEY and CDR2 SVGAGI. The CDR3 contains 13 residues. Trimming left V 5 bases short and J 1 base short, with 8 bases between. CDR3 protein: CASSTTRNTEAFF. DNA of the CDR3: TGTGCCAGCAGTACGACAAGGAACACTGAAGCTTTCTTT.

This chain joins TRBV12-3 or TRBV12-4 and TRBJ2-4, with a possible D match to TRBD1 (5 bases). Deletions cut 6 bases from V and 6 bases from J, with 9 bases between. The CDR3 loop spans 12 amino acids. CDR3 region: CASSKTVNIQYF. Written as DNA, the CDR3 is TGTGCCAGCAGCAAGACAGTAAACATTCAGTACTTC.

This clone was counted between two and nine times. This same CDR3 is encoded by further DNA sequences in the sample. V usage is TRBV28 and J usage is TRBJ2-7, with TRBD2 matching 7 bases. With 6 bases clipped from V and 4 bases from J, the junction kept 6 bases outside the gene matches. Looked up from germline, CDR1 is MDHEN and CDR2 is SYDVKM. The CDR3 contains 13 residues. The CDR3 bases are TGTGCCAGCAGCCTGACTAGCAGTTACGAGCAGTACTTC. Its translation is CASSLTSSYEQYF.

The chain links TRBV7-9 to TRBJ2-7; TRBD1 is a possible D gene (6 bases). Trimming shortened V by 7 bases and J by 1 base, and 11 bases separated the two germline ends. In germline, CDR1 is SEHNR, CDR2 FQNEAQ (reference sequence). This CDR3 has 13 residues. The CDR3 reads CASTFQGSYEQYF. Here the CDR3 DNA reads TGTGCCAGCACCTTCCAGGGGTCCTACGAGCAGTACTTC. Looking up the rest from reference TRBV7-9 and TRBJ2-7 gives the full variable domain: DTGVSQNPRHKITKRGQNVTFRCDPISEHNRLYWYRQTLGQGPEFLTYFQNEAQLEKSRLLSDRFSAERPKGSFSTLEIQRTEQGDSAMYLCASTFQGSYEQYFGPGTRLTVT.

In this sample, this clone turned up once. The rearrangement joins TRBV7-2 to TRBJ2-1; TRBD2 aligns across 9 bases. Per germline, CDR1 SGHTA and CDR2 FQGNSA. The CDR3 runs 15 residues. The junction had 5 bases not matched to a gene; V was cut back by 2 bases and J by 6 bases. This CDR3 reads CASSLTGGRVNEQFF. DNA for the CDR3: TGTGCCAGCAGCTTAACCGGCGGGAGGGTCAATGAGCAGTTCTTC.

The gene calls are TRBV27 and TRBJ2-6; the match to TRBD1 covers 7 bases. V was clipped by 6 bases and J by 3 bases; unmatched bases: 11. The length of the CDR3 is 17 residues. Germline values: CDR1 MNHEY, CDR2 SMNVEV (reference sequence). The CDR3 DNA sequence: TGTGCCAGCAGCGGAGACAGGGTAGTTGTTGGGGCCAACGTCCTGACTTTC. Its protein product is CASSGDRVVVGANVLTF.

V and J are TRBV6-4 and TRBJ1-5; D remains unclear. Trimming stripped 3 bases from V and 2 bases from J, with 8 bases between. The length of the CDR3 is 14 residues. Germline lookup yields CDR1 MRHNA and CDR2 SNTAGT. CDR3 nucleotide sequence: TGTGCCAGCAGTGAAAAGGGAGGCAATCAGCCCCAGCATTTT. Amino acids: CASSEKGGNQPQHF.

This clone was detected only once. V is TRBV10-3 and J is TRBJ2-7, with 7 bases identical to TRBD1. Germline trimming cut 6 bases from V and 3 bases from J; bases unmatched to any gene: 5. The germline gives CDR1 ENHRY, CDR2 SYGVKD. This CDR3 spans 13 amino acids. CDR3 residues: CAISRQGNYEQYF. CDR3 sequence (DNA): TGTGCCATCAGCAGACAGGGAAACTACGAGCAGTACTTC.

J is TRBJ2-7 and V is TRBV29-1; 11 nucleotides match TRBD1. Per germline, CDR1 SQVTM and CDR2 ANQGSEA. The CDR3 covers 11 residues. J lost 7 bases, V lost 8 bases, and 4 bases had no gene match. The CDR3 DNA follows: TGCAGCTCCCGGGACAGGGGGGAGCAGTACTTC. Encoded protein: CSSRDRGEQYF.

The chain is built from TRBV6-5 and TRBJ2-7; TRBD2 matches 11 bases. J was trimmed by 3 bases and V by 8 bases; bases with no gene match: 6. Germline CDR1 reads MNHEY; CDR2 reads SVGAGI. The CDR3 is made up of 14 amino acids. The CDR3 sequence is CASSLAGGVYEQYF. CDR3 bases: TGTGCCAGCTCTCTAGCGGGAGGTGTCTACGAGCAGTACTTC.

In this sample, this clone turned up once. The chain is built from TRBV2 and TRBJ1-2, with 8 bases that match TRBD1. Germline V lookup: CDR1 SNHLY, CDR2 FYNNEI. CDR3 size: 17 residues. V dropped 4 bases and J dropped 5; count of bases not matched to a gene: 15. The CDR3 is CASSGRPLQGVWYGYTF. The CDR3 nucleotides read TGTGCCAGCAGTGGACGTCCCCTACAGGGGGTTTGGTATGGCTACACCTTC.

The chain combines TRBV9 with TRBJ2-7; D is perhaps TRBD1 (6 bases). V was shortened by 4 bases and J by 2 bases, with 16 bases between the two germline ends. This CDR3 has 15 residues. Germline V gene sequence: CDR1 SGDLS, CDR2 YYNGEE. The CDR3, as DNA: TGTGCCAGCAGCCCAACCGGGGACACGACCTACGAGCAGTACTTC. Translation gives CASSPTGDTTYEQYF. The full variable domain, with the rest looked up from reference TRBV9 and TRBJ2-7, is DSGVTQTPKHLITATGQRVTLRCSPRSGDLSVYWYQQSLDQGLQFLIQYYNGEERAKGNILERFSAQQFPDLHSELNLSSLELGDSALYFCASSPTGDTTYEQYFGPGTRLTVT.

The V gene is TRBV7-3, the J gene TRBJ2-3; 8 bases line up with TRBD2. The CDR3 is 14 amino acids. V was clipped by 4 bases and J by 1 base; unmatched bases: 1. The V gene's germline CDR1 is SGHTA and CDR2 FQGTGA. The CDR3 loop is CASSSGLGTDTQYF. CDR3 nucleotides: TGTGCCAGCAGCTCGGGACTAGGCACAGATACGCAGTATTTT.

This clone was seen just once. The rearrangement joins TRBV29-1 to TRBJ2-1; no reliable D call. The CDR3 has 13 residues. CDR1 is SQVTM and CDR2 is ANQGSEA in the germline V gene. V gave up 5 bases and J gave up 0 bases, with 8 bases separating them. The DNA of the CDR3 is TGCAGCGTTCAACAGAGCTCCTACAATGAGCAGTTCTTC. Translation: CSVQQSSYNEQFF.

This chain connects TRBV19 to TRBJ2-3, with a tentative D call TRBD2 (6 bases). Trimming left V 9 bases short and J 1 base short, with 11 bases between. Germline loops: CDR1 LNHDA, CDR2 SQIVND (reference sequence). The CDR3 sequence is 13 residues long. The CDR3 sequence is CASTRGGTDTQYF. The CDR3, as DNA: TGTGCCAGCACCCGCGGGGGCACAGATACGCAGTATTTT.

In DNA, the CDR3 is TGTGCCAGCTCACCAAATACAGTCTCGGGCTACACCTTC. Translation: CASSPNTVSGYTF. The chain joins TRBV18 to TRBJ1-2; D not resolved. Trimming removed 2 bases at V and 8 bases at J, with 12 bases between. Germline CDR1 is KGHSH and CDR2 is LQKENI. This CDR3 has 13 residues.

The chain employs TRBV10-3 and TRBJ1-1; 8 nucleotides match TRBD1. Trimming removed 6 bases from V and 4 bases from J; junction bases left unmatched: 13. This CDR3 region has 16 residues. The germline V gene has CDR1 ENHRY and CDR2 SYGVKD. Here the CDR3 reads CAIRSGGRWATTEAFF. For the CDR3, the DNA is TGTGCCATCAGGTCAGGGGGCCGATGGGCAACCACTGAAGCTTTCTTT.

This rearrangement joins TRBV7-9 to TRBJ2-7, with unresolved D. Germline V gene data show CDR1 as SEHNR and CDR2 as FQNEAQ (reference sequence). This CDR3 contains 13 residues. V gave up 5 bases and J gave up 1 base, with 9 bases separating them. CDR3 nucleotide sequence: TGTGCCAGCAGCACCACAGTGTCCTACGAGCAGTACTTC. The encoded protein is CASSTTVSYEQYF.

The rearrangement uses TRBV10-1 and TRBJ2-1, with TRBD2 as a possible D gene (6 bases). CDR3 length equals 13 residues. V was clipped by 2 bases and J by 5 bases, with 7 bases between them. CDR1 and CDR2 from the germline V gene are WNHNN and SYGVQD (reference sequence). This CDR3 reads CASSEGLNNEQFF. CDR3 coding DNA: TGCGCCAGCAGTGAGGGACTAAACAATGAGCAGTTCTTC.

This clone has a handful of counts. This chain joins TRBV18 and TRBJ2-7, with D perhaps matching TRBD2 (6 bases). Germline CDR1 KGHSH, CDR2 LQKENI. This CDR3 contains 13 residues. Trimming removed 1 base from V and 6 bases from J, with 10 bases in between. DNA for the CDR3: TGTGCCAGCTCACCACAGGAGGGCCTCGAGCAGTACTTC. Amino acid sequence: CASSPQEGLEQYF.

This clone was counted only a few times. V and J are TRBV4-1 and TRBJ2-3; D is uncertain. Trimming took off 3 bases at V and 0 bases at J, with 10 bases between the two ends. The CDR3 is 15 amino acids. Per germline, CDR1 MGHRA and CDR2 YSYEKL. The CDR3 reads CASSHPLISTDTQYF. CDR3 nucleotides: TGCGCCAGCAGCCACCCCCTTATAAGCACAGATACGCAGTATTTT.

The chain is built from TRBV6-5 and TRBJ2-1; perhaps TRBD1 as D (5 bases). V was cut by 0 bases and J by 7 bases, with 16 bases left in between. The CDR3 contains 16 residues. The germline V gene has CDR1 MNHEY and CDR2 SVGAGI. CDR3 protein: CASSYSTLGVRNEQFF. The CDR3 DNA reads TGTGCCAGCAGTTACTCGACGTTAGGGGTGAGGAATGAGCAGTTCTTC.

In its sample, this clone was seen once. This chain links TRBV28 with TRBJ2-2, with TRBD2 matching 10 bases. This CDR3 region has 16 residues. Germline lookup yields CDR1 MDHEN and CDR2 SYDVKM. The V segment lost 7 bases and the J segment 3 bases; nucleotides outside the gene matches: 8. The CDR3: CASKGLAGEDTGELFF. CDR3 coding DNA: TGTGCCAGCAAGGGGCTAGCGGGAGAGGACACCGGGGAGCTGTTTTTT.

This chain connects TRBV19 to TRBJ2-1; 12 bases agree with TRBD1. In germline, CDR1 is LNHDA, CDR2 SQIVND (reference sequence). The CDR3 has 16 amino acids. V dropped 3 bases and J dropped 7; count of bases not matched to a gene: 7. Here the CDR3 DNA reads TGTGCCAGTAGTATTACGGGACAGGGGGCGCAAAATGAGCAGTTCTTC. The encoded protein is CASSITGQGAQNEQFF. Complete variable domain (other parts from reference TRBV19 and TRBJ2-1): DGGITQSPKYLFRKEGQNVTLSCEQNLNHDAMYWYRQDPGQGLRLIYYSQIVNDFQKGDIAEGYSVSREKKESFPLTVTSAQKNPTAFYLCASSITGQGAQNEQFFGPGTRLTVL.

CDR3 region: CASSLWLAGSNEQYF. DNA for the CDR3: TGCGCCAGCAGCTTGTGGCTAGCGGGATCCAACGAGCAGTACTTC. The rearrangement links TRBV5-1 to TRBJ2-7; TRBD2 agrees at 9 bases. The CDR3 covers 15 residues. The germline CDR1 and CDR2 sequences are SGHRS and YFSETQ. After removal of 1 base from V and 5 bases from J, the junction contained 7 bases not matched to a gene.

The J gene is TRBJ2-1, the V gene TRBV10-2; D remains ambiguous. The CDR3 loop spans 13 amino acids. Germline lookup yields CDR1 WSHSY and CDR2 SAAADI. Trimming removed 2 bases at V and 8 bases at J, with 10 bases between. The CDR3 DNA follows: TGCGCCAGCAGTGAGGTAGTTGAGGATGAGCAGTTCTTC. This encodes CASSEVVEDEQFF.

CDR3 coding DNA: TGTGCCAGCAGTTCTCAGGGCATAGCCAAAAACATTCAGTACTTC. The encoded protein is CASSSQGIAKNIQYF. The chain joins TRBV6-5 to TRBJ2-4, with TRBD1 as a possible D gene (5 bases). CDR3 length: 15 residues. The germline gives CDR1 MNHEY, CDR2 SVGAGI. With 4 bases removed from V and 0 bases from J, the gap between germline ends came to 10 bases.

V is TRBV30 and J is TRBJ1-5; 10 bases align to TRBD1. CDR1 and CDR2 from the germline V gene are GTSNPN and SVGIG (reference sequence). The CDR3 runs 13 residues. V shed 4 bases and J 11 bases; nucleotides not matched to a gene: 8. DNA of the CDR3: TGTGCCTGGACTGGACAGGGGGGCAGAGCCCAGCATTTT. This gives the protein CAWTGQGGRAQHF.